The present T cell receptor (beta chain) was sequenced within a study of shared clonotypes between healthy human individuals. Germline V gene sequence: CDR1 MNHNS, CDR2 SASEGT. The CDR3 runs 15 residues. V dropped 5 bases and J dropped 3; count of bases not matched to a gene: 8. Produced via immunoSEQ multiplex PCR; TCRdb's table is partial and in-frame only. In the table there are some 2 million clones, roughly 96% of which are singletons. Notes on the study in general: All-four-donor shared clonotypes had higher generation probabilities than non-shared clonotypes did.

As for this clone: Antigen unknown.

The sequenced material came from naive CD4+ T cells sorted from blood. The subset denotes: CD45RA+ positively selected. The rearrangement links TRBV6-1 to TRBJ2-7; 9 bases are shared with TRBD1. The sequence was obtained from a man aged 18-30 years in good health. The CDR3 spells CASSIEGTGIYEQYF. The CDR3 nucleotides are TGTGCCAGCAGTATAGAAGGGACAGGGATCTACGAGCAGTACTTC.